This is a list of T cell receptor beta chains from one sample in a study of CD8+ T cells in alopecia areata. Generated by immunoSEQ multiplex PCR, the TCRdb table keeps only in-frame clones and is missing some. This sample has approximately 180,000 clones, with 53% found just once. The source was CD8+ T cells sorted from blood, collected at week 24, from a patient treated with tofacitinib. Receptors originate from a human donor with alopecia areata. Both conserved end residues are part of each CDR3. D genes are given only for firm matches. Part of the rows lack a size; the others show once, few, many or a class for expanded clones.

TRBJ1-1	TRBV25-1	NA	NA	TGTGCCAGCAGTGAGGTTAGGGGTAATGAAGCTTTCTTT	CASSEVRGNEAFF
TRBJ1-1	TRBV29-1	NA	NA	TGCAGCGTTCCGGGCGGGAACACTGAAGCTTTCTTT	CSVPGGNTEAFF
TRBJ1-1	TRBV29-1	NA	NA	TGCAGCGTTGACGGGACCGGGGCCGCTGAAGCTTTCTTT	CSVDGTGAAEAFF
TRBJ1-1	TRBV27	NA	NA	TGTGCCAGCAGTTTCGACGGTGAAGCTTTCTTT	CASSFDGEAFF
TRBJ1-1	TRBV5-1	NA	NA	TGCGCCAGCAGCTTCATCGATACGAACACTGAAGCTTTCTTT	CASSFIDTNTEAFF
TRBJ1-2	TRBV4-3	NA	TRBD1	TGCGCCAGCAGCCAAGATGCGACAGGGCTTAGTGGCTACACCTTC	CASSQDATGLSGYTF
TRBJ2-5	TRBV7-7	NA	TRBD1	TGTGCCAGCAGCTTCAGACAGGGGACTCAAGAGACCCAGTACTTC	CASSFRQGTQETQYF
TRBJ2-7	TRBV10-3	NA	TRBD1	TGTGCCATCAGTGAGCGGGGGACAGGGGTCGACGAGCAGTACTTC	CAISERGTGVDEQYF
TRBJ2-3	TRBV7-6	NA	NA	TGTGCCAGCAGCTCCAGTCGGATTTCTAGCACAGATACGCAGTATTTT	CASSSSRISSTDTQYF
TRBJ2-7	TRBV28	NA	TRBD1	TGTGCCAGCACAGCGGGACAGGGATACGAGCAGTACTTC	CASTAGQGYEQYF
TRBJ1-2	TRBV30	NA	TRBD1	TGTGCCTGGAGTGGGGGACAGGCCTATGGCTACACCTTC	CAWSGGQAYGYTF
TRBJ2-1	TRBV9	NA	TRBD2	TGTGCCAGCAGTATGTCGCAAGCGGGGGGTAACAATGAGCAGTTCTTC	CASSMSQAGGNNEQFF
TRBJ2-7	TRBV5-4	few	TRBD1	TGTGCCAGCAGCCAACCGGACAGGGCCTACGAGCAGTACTTC	CASSQPDRAYEQYF
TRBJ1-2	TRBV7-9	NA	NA	TGTGCCAGCAGCCCAGCCTTGGGGGGGCTTGGAGGCTACACCTTC	CASSPALGGLGGYTF
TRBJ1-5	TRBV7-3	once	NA	TGTGCCAGCAGCCTCGATTCAGTGGATCAGCCCCAGCATTTT	CASSLDSVDQPQHF
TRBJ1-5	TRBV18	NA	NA	TGTGCCAGCTCACCGACGGAGAATCAGCCCCAGCATTTT	CASSPTENQPQHF
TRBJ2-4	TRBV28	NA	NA	TGTGCCAGCAGCTCGACGATGGGGGAGCAGTACTTC	CASSSTMGEQYF
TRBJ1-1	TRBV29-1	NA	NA	TGCAGCGTCGGGGGGGACGCTGAAGCTTTCTTT	CSVGGDAEAFF
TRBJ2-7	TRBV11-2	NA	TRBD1	TGTGCCAGCAGCGCCGGCCGGGACAGGGTTTACGAGCAGTACTTC	CASSAGRDRVYEQYF
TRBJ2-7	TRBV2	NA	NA	TGTGCCAGCAGTGGTTTGGTAGGGCGGTACGAGCAGTACTTC	CASSGLVGRYEQYF
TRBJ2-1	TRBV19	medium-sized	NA	TGTGCCAGTAGTTTAGGATGGGGACAAAACTACAATGAGCAGTTCTTC	CASSLGWGQNYNEQFF
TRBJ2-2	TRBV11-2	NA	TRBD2	TGTGCCAGCAGCTTCCCTAGCGGGGGGAACACCGGGGAGCTGTTTTTT	CASSFPSGGNTGELFF
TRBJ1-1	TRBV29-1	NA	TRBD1	TGCAGCGTTGAAGATACTATAACAGGGGGCACTGAAGCTTTCTTT	CSVEDTITGGTEAFF
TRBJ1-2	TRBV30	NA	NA	TGTGCCTGGAGGAACCGGCCACCGGACTATGGCTACACCTTC	CAWRNRPPDYGYTF
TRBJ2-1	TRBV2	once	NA	TGTGCCAGCAGTGAAGGTAGGATTTCCTACAATGAGCAGTTCTTC	CASSEGRISYNEQFF
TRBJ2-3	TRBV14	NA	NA	TGTGCCAGCAGCCAAGGGGAGTCGAGCACAGATACGCAGTATTTT	CASSQGESSTDTQYF
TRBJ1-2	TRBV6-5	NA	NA	TGTGCCACCGGGATCGCCTATGGCTACACCTTC	CATGIAYGYTF
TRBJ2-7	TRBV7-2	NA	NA	TGTGCCAGCAGCTTGGGGAGCAACTACGAGCAGTACTTC	CASSLGSNYEQYF
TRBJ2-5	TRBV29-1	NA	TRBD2	TGCAGCGTTGTAGGGACTAGCGGGGGACAAGAGACCCAGTACTTC	CSVVGTSGGQETQYF
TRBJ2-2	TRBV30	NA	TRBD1	TGTGCCTGGAGTGTAACAGGGGCGGGTACCGGGGAGCTGTTTTTT	CAWSVTGAGTGELFF
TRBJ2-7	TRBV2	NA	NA	TGTGCCAGCAGTGGATCCGGGACGGGCGACTCCTACGAGCAGTACTTC	CASSGSGTGDSYEQYF
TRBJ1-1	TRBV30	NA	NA	TGTGCCTGGAGCGGGGATACTGAAGCTTTCTTT	CAWSGDTEAFF
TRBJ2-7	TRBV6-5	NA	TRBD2	TGTGCCAGCAGTTACTCTAGCGGGGTGGGTGGCGAGCAGTACTTC	CASSYSSGVGGEQYF
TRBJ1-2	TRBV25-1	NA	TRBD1	TGTGCCAGCCACGGAGACAGGGAGAATGGCTACACCTTC	CASHGDRENGYTF
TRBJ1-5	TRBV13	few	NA	TGTGCCAGCAGCGCAGGAAGGGGAAGCAATCAGCCCCAGCATTTT	CASSAGRGSNQPQHF
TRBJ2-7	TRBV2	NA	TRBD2	TGTGCCAGCAGGCGGGGGGGTTCCGAGCAGTACTTC	CASRRGGSEQYF
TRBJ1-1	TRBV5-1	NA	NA	TGCGCCAGCAGCTCTACATTTAACAGGGATGGCACTGAAGCTTTCTTT	CASSSTFNRDGTEAFF